What follows are 8 T cell receptor beta chains derived from one specimen sequenced in a study of human T cells and chemical hapten exposure. Indicated time point: patch test 1, 2 weeks after DPC sensitization. The treatment denotes: therapeutic diphenylcyclopropenone sensitization with weekly scalp DPC. One entry per CDR3 protein, called by TCRdb with MiXCR from the RACE reads. This table holds around 76,000 distinct CDR3 sequences, over 9.5% found once. Sample: whole blood, taken in connection with sensitization to the hapten diphenylcyclopropenone (DPC). The receptors were gathered from a woman aged 60 to 75 with alopecia areata. Some clones in this sample may be carry-over from other donors' samples.

In its sample, this clonotype was seen many times. The chain links TRBV12-3 or TRBV12-4 to TRBJ2-3; 10 bases match TRBD2. CDR3 size: 14 residues. Trimming removed 6 bases from V and 3 bases from J; junction bases left unmatched: 3. The CDR3 spells CASRSGGGTDTQYF. In DNA form, the CDR3 reads TGTGCCAGCAGGAGCGGGGGGGGTACAGATACGCAGTATTTT.

This clonotype was picked up many times. The chain links TRBV18 to TRBJ1-2; TRBD1 aligns across 10 bases. This CDR3 is 17 amino acids long. Germline loops: CDR1 KGHSH, CDR2 LQKENI. V shed 1 base, J shed 4 bases, and the junction held 9 bases outside the gene matches. CDR3 nucleotides: TGTGCCAGCTCACCACTTGCTCCGGGACAGGGGACCTATGGCTACACCTTC. This codes for CASSPLAPGQGTYGYTF.

This clonotype has more than one count but fewer than ten. V gene TRBV3-1 combines with J gene TRBJ2-1; D might be TRBD2 (5 bases). Between the trimmed V and J ends, which lost 2 bases and 7 bases, there was a span of 15 bases. The CDR3 is 15 amino acids. Germline-derived CDR1 and CDR2 are LGHDT and YNNKEL (reference sequence). The chain's CDR3 is CASSQLRTGKNEQFF. CDR3 coding DNA: TGTGCCAGCAGCCAACTACGGACGGGAAAGAATGAGCAGTTCTTC.

This clonotype has a count of ten or more. The chain has TRBV5-1 and TRBJ1-3, with D hard to call. The CDR3 length is 18 residues. The ends were cut back, 1 base at V and 4 bases at J, with 21 bases in the middle. Germline V CDR1 and CDR2: SGHRS, YFSETQ. The CDR3 nucleotides are TGCGCCAGCAGCTTGTTTTCCTGGGAGGGAGATTACGGAAACACCATATATTTT. It translates to CASSLFSWEGDYGNTIYF.

The V and J genes are TRBV13 and TRBJ2-1; D gene ambiguous. CDR1 and CDR2 (germline): PRHDT, FYEKMQ (reference sequence). The length of the CDR3 is 13 residues. Trimming removed 2 bases from V and 4 bases from J, with 6 bases in between. CDR3: CASSLRAYNEQFF. The CDR3 nucleotides are TGTGCCAGCAGCTTAAGGGCTTACAATGAGCAGTTCTTC.

The chain joins TRBV20-1 to TRBJ1-2, with D hard to call. The CDR3 covers 13 residues. V was cut by 6 bases and J by 8 bases, with 19 bases left in between. CDR1 is DFQATT, CDR2 SNEGSKA, per germline (reference sequence). CDR3 region: CSARNPEGNGYTF. The CDR3 bases are TGCAGTGCCCGTAACCCTGAGGGTAACGGCTACACCTTC.

This sequence joins TRBV2 and TRBJ1-4; D is possibly TRBD1 (5 bases). From germline, CDR1 is SNHLY and CDR2 FYNNEI. V was clipped by 8 bases and J by 8 bases, with 9 bases between them. This CDR3 is built from 11 residues. The CDR3 DNA reads as TGTGCCAGCGGGCGGGACGAAAAACTGTTTTTT. It is translated as CASGRDEKLFF.

DNA for the CDR3: TGCAGTGCTAGGGGACAGAACAATGAGCAGTTCTTC. This sequence encodes CSARGQNNEQFF. The rearrangement uses TRBV20-1 and TRBJ2-1; 7 bases agree with TRBD1. Germline V CDR1 and CDR2: DFQATT, SNEGSKA (reference sequence). The length of the CDR3 is 12 residues. The J segment lost 5 bases and the V segment lost 3 bases, leaving 1 base of the junction unmatched.